This record looks at one T cell receptor (beta chain) sequence and its context. Original data processing: How many nucleated cells were present was estimated from reference gene primer amplification. Data came from immunoSEQ multiplex PCR; TCRdb stores just in-frame clones and leaves some out. The V and J calls and the clone size are those of that table, but D and trimming were determined from the DNA. The sample includes 190,000 or so clones, about 81% seen only once; the top ten take 12%. This specimen belongs to a study of blood T cell repertoires in COVID-19. Across the whole study: Researchers got acute and convalescent COVID-19 samples from the United States, Italy and Spain.

Seattle researchers signed up patients amid active infection and tracked them longitudinally. This TCR came from a woman of 80 years or more with COVID-19, enrolled during active disease. The sample was peripheral blood.

The DNA for the CDR3 is TGTGCCAGCAGCTTAGTTACCAGGGGCTCCTACGAGCAGTACTTC. It yields the protein CASSLVTRGSYEQYF. The V gene is TRBV7-2, the J gene TRBJ2-7; D perhaps matches TRBD1 (6 bases). The CDR3 is made up of 15 amino acids. Germline values: CDR1 SGHTA, CDR2 FQGNSA. V dropped 1 base and J dropped 0 bases, with 10 bases sitting between them.